A single sample is the source of the 18 T cell receptor beta chains below, sequenced in a study of circulating CD8 cells and anti-PD-1 response in melanoma. Each library started from about 14 ng of total RNA using the QIAseq Immune Repertoire TCR panel. Each CDR3 protein gets one entry after TCRdb re-called the reads with MiXCR. Among roughly 600 distinct CDR3 sequences listed, 9.5% were seen once. Sorting of live CD3+CD8+TCRalphabeta+ cells by PD-1 and/or TIGIT gave four subsets. The sample here was CD8+ T cells from PBMCs, taken at baseline or after one month of anti-PD-1 therapy (not recorded which). The receptors shown here come from a human donor with melanoma.

Judged by abundance, this clonotype is large. This rearrangement joins TRBV27 to TRBJ2-7, with 7 bases matching TRBD2. The CDR3 has 15 amino acids. CDR1 MNHEY and CDR2 SMNVEV come from the germline V gene (reference sequence). Trimming took 8 bases from V and 4 from J; bases not matched to a gene: 14. The CDR3 DNA reads as TGTGCCAGCTGGGCGGGACCCTCGGGGGGATACGAGCAGTACTTC. The encoded protein is CASWAGPSGGYEQYF.

About this clonotype itself: A much larger clone differs by one base, so this may be a read error. The chain has TRBV4-3 and TRBJ2-2; either TRBD1 or TRBD2 may supply D (5 bases each). The CDR3 has 17 residues. The germline V gene encodes CDR1 LGHNA and CDR2 YSLEER. The CDR3 here is CANSPDRTGPNTGELFF. The CDR3 coding sequence is TGCGCCAACAGCCCCGACCGTACGGGGCCGAACACTGGGGAGCTGTTTTTT.

Within the sample, this clonotype is large. DNA for the CDR3: TGCAGCGTACCGAGACAGGGGCCGGATGGCTACACCTTC. The encoded protein is CSVPRQGPDGYTF. The V call is TRBV29-1, the J call TRBJ1-2; 8 nucleotides agree with TRBD1. J lost 6 bases, V lost 6 bases, and 9 bases had no gene match. Per germline, CDR1 SQVTM and CDR2 ANQGSEA. This CDR3 comprises 13 residues.

This chain connects TRBV20-1 to TRBJ2-7; D may be TRBD2 (5 bases). The CDR3 consists of 15 residues. Trimming cost V 5 bases and J 1 base, with 18 bases left between them. Germline loops: CDR1 DFQATT, CDR2 SNEGSKA (reference sequence). The CDR3 DNA reads TGCAGTGCTTCGTATCCGGGCTCGGGGTCCTACGAGCAGTACTTC. As protein: CSASYPGSGSYEQYF.

Comment on this clonotype: Possible read error: a much larger clone is one base away. V is TRBV24-1 and J is TRBJ1-2; the D is unclear. The V gene's germline CDR1 is KGHDR and CDR2 SFDVKD. The CDR3 is made up of 15 amino acids. CDR3 sequence (DNA): TGTGCCACCAGTGATTCCGACAAGCCTAACTATGGCCACACCTTC. Translated: CATSDSDKPNYGHTF.

This clonotype is large by share. The chain recombines TRBV24-1 with TRBJ1-2; D is perhaps TRBD1 (6 bases). Trimming took 2 bases from V and 5 from J, leaving 11 bases between them. Germline CDR1 and CDR2: KGHDR and SFDVKD. The CDR3 spans 14 residues. This chain's CDR3 is CATSDYRQVYGYTF. CDR3 bases: TGTGCCACCAGTGATTATCGACAGGTTTATGGCTACACCTTC.

This clonotype is hyperexpanded (1% or more) within its sample. This sequence joins TRBV6-1 and TRBJ1-6; perhaps TRBD1 as D (6 bases). This CDR3 contains 15 residues. Trimming removed 0 bases at V and 6 bases at J, with 9 bases between. Germline values: CDR1 MNHNS, CDR2 SASEGT. CDR3 protein: CASSEAYRANSPLHF. CDR3 DNA sequence: TGTGCCAGCAGTGAAGCGTACAGGGCTAATTCACCCCTCCACTTT.

This clonotype is deemed large (0.1 to 1%). The chain uses TRBV2 and TRBJ2-3; 12 bases agree with TRBD2. This CDR3 has 19 amino acids. The V and J ends lost 4 bases and 7 bases, in that order; junction bases with no gene match: 18. Germline-derived CDR1 and CDR2 are SNHLY and FYNNEI. CDR3 nucleotide sequence: TGTGCCAGCAGTGTCCCCTTAAAACTAGCGGGGGGTCCAAAATATACGCAGTATTTT. It codes for CASSVPLKLAGGPKYTQYF.

This clonotype ranks as medium-sized. The chain is built from TRBV6-6 and TRBJ2-1; D ambiguous. V dropped 8 bases and J dropped 7 bases, with 12 bases sitting between them. CDR1 and CDR2 from the germline V gene are MNHNY and SVGAGI (reference sequence). This CDR3 is built from 12 residues. CDR3 in amino acids: CASALGVNEQFF. The CDR3 nucleotides read TGTGCCAGCGCCCTCGGCGTGAATGAGCAGTTCTTC.

This clonotype is termed large. The chain couples TRBV14 to TRBJ2-3; no reliable D call. Trimming took 2 bases from V and 6 from J, leaving 15 bases between them. The CDR3 has 15 residues. Germline CDR1 is SGHDN and CDR2 is FVKESK. CDR3 loop: CASSQPGPTLDTQYF. The CDR3 DNA reads as TGTGCCAGCAGCCAACCCGGCCCTACCTTGGATACGCAGTATTTT.

By sample fraction, this clonotype is large. The rearrangement uses TRBV4-1 and TRBJ2-5; D call uncertain. From germline, CDR1 is MGHRA and CDR2 YSYEKL. The ends were cut back, 0 bases at V and 2 bases at J, with 1 base in the middle. This CDR3 region has 12 residues. The CDR3 coding sequence is TGCGCCAGCAGCCAAGATCAAGAGACCCAGTACTTC. Its protein product is CASSQDQETQYF.

This clonotype is large (0.1 to 1%) within its sample. The rearrangement links TRBV10-3 to TRBJ2-7, with D maybe TRBD2 (6 bases). Germline CDR1 ENHRY, CDR2 SYGVKD. This CDR3 region has 16 residues. V lost 10 bases and J 5 bases, leaving 27 bases between the germline ends. CDR3 nucleotides: TGTGCCACTAAAACGCCGCAGGGAGGAAGTTGGGACGAGCAGTACTTC. This sequence encodes CATKTPQGGSWDEQYF.

In its sample, this clonotype ranks as large (0.1 to 1%). The chain uses TRBV27 and TRBJ2-1; D gene uncertain. CDR1 is MNHEY and CDR2 is SMNVEV in the germline V gene (reference sequence). CDR3 length: 11 residues. V gave up 3 bases and J gave up 8 bases, with 5 bases separating them. The CDR3 nucleotides are TGTGCCAGCAGTTTCGGCTATGAGCAGTTCTTC. This codes for CASSFGYEQFF.

Judged by abundance, this clonotype is large (0.1 to 1%). The chain recombines TRBV24-1 with TRBJ2-7, with D possibly TRBD1 on 6 matching bases. V was shortened by 7 bases and J by 11 bases, with 20 bases between the two germline ends. Looked up from germline, CDR1 is KGHDR and CDR2 is SFDVKD. CDR3 length: 13 residues. CDR3 region: CATSRDIQTQKYF. In DNA, the CDR3 is TGTGCCACCAGCCGGGACATCCAGACCCAGAAGTACTTC.

This clonotype ranks as large (0.1 to 1%). V is TRBV27 and J is TRBJ2-3; 7 bases agree with TRBD2. The V segment lost 7 bases and the J segment 6 bases; nucleotides outside the gene matches: 7. Germline assignment: CDR1 MNHEY and CDR2 SMNVEV (reference sequence). This CDR3 is built from 13 residues. The CDR3, as DNA: TGTGCCAGCACCTTAAAAGCGGGGGATACGCAGTATTTT. Translated, it gives CASTLKAGDTQYF.

This clonotype is judged medium-sized (0.01 to 0.1%). The chain is built from TRBV19 and TRBJ2-1, with 10 positions matching TRBD2. CDR1 and CDR2 (germline): LNHDA, SQIVND (reference sequence). V was pared by 10 bases and J by 3 bases, with 3 bases of the junction left unmatched. The CDR3 is 13 amino acids. CDR3 in amino acids: CATASGGYNEQFF. CDR3 DNA sequence: TGTGCCACCGCTAGCGGGGGCTACAATGAGCAGTTCTTC.

This clonotype is large by share. The chain links TRBV28 to TRBJ2-3, with 7 bases that match TRBD1. The CDR3 extends over 15 amino acids. The germline V gene encodes CDR1 MDHEN and CDR2 SYDVKM. Trimming removed 4 bases from V and 3 bases from J; junction bases left unmatched: 7. DNA of the CDR3: TGTGCCAGCAGTTATGCAACAGGGGAAACAGATACGCAGTATTTT. Translated, it gives CASSYATGETDTQYF.

This clonotype was seen more than once but under ten times. An end of the junction does not agree with germline; a read error may underlie this. The chain couples TRBV28 to TRBJ2-7; D uncertain. The CDR3 sequence is 11 residues long. Germline V CDR1 and CDR2: MDHEN, SYDVKM. CDR3: CASSLGYEQYF. Here the CDR3 DNA reads TGTGCCAGCAGTTTAGGATACGAACAGTACTTC. Supplemented by reference TRBV28 and TRBJ2-7, the full variable domain reads DVKVTQSSRYLVKRTGEKVFLECVQDMDHENMFWYRQDPGLGLRLIYFSYDVKMKEKGDIPEGYSVSREKKERFSLILESASTNQTSMYLCASSLGYEQYFGPGTRLTVT.